This T cell receptor beta chain was sequenced for a study of shared clonotypes between healthy human individuals. Background on the study: A couple of women and three men aged 18 to 49 served as donors. Study observations and caveats: Rarefaction curves obtained for sorted subsets showed sequencing incomplete despite large depth.

On this clone: The antigen is unknown.

The germline V and J ends were trimmed by 4 bases and 3 bases, with 15 bases remaining between them. Germline CDR1 LGHNA, CDR2 YSLEER. The CDR3 totals 15 residues. Using immunoSEQ multiplex PCR, the repertoire was profiled, and TCRdb retains in-frame clones only, with some absent. The top ten clones hold about 0.36% of a sample with a few million clones, approximately 90% of them seen once. All donors were Caucasian adults living in Nashville, Tennessee. Sequencing used naive CD4+ T cells from PBMCs. The sample's subset: CD45RA+ positively selected. This chain connects TRBV4-3 to TRBJ1-2, with a tentative D call TRBD1 (5 bases). The TCR was taken from a man aged 18-30 years in good health. Some clones in this sample may be carry-over from other donors' samples. The CDR3 DNA follows: TGCGCCAGCAGCCCGACCCTCCCGGGGGACTATGGCTACACCTTC. This codes for CASSPTLPGDYGYTF.